The entry that follows covers one TCR beta chain sequence. The table lists this clonotype with many counts. Its antigen is not yet known. Per-base qualities were not stored, and no clone one base away is much larger. The library was built by means of RT-PCR. The sample was run on an Illumina HiSeq 2500. The raw public data were reprocessed by TCRdb itself: fastp quality trimming at Q25, MiXCR clonotype calling, in-frame beta chains only. CDR3 protein sequences are deduplicated, and each keeps its most common genes and DNA. This sample has hundreds of thousands of distinct CDR3 sequences in its table, and less than 25% of those were observed once. About 10% of the sample goes to the ten largest clones. This entry comes from a study of response to subunit inactivated influenza vaccine (dated by TCRdb to the late 2010s). About the full investigation: The study used deep quantitative T cell receptor repertoire profiling to track responses to a trivalent subunit inactivated influenza vaccine.

On the study overall, not on this receptor specifically: The authors proposed that each seasonal influenza vaccination may bring in only a limited number of new T cells.

The germline V gene specifies LGHNT as CDR1 and FRNRAP as CDR2. Clipping removes 6 bases from V and 7 bases from J, with 4 as the unmatched junction base count. From the cysteine up to the phenylalanine, the CDR3 has a length of 12 residues. Only the CDR3 DNA is retained, 36 bases long and in frame from the first base. The chain is made from TRBV12-5 and TRBJ1-2; TRBD1 agrees with 8 junctional bases. The material sequenced was PBMCs from blood, taken roughly 20 months after vaccination. This receptor was identified in a man aged 50 to 69 who received an inactivated influenza vaccine. Donor details come from another sample of the same person, matched by shared clones. Here is the DNA: TGTGCTAGTGGACTCGACAGGGGTGGCTACACCTTC. Its translation reads: CASGLDRGGYTF.